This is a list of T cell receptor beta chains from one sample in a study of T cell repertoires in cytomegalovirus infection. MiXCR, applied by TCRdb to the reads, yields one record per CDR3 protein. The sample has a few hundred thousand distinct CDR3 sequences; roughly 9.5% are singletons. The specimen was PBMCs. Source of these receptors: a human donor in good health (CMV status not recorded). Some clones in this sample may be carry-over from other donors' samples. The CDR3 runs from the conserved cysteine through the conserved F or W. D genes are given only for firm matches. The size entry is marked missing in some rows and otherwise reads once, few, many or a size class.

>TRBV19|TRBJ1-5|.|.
CASSKMWGGNSREPQHF
TGTGCCAGTAGTAAAATGTGGGGAGGGAATTCCAGGGAGCCCCAGCATTTT
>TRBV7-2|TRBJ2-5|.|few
CASSLVASPQETQYF
TGTGCCAGCAGCTTAGTGGCGTCACCTCAAGAGACCCAGTACTTC
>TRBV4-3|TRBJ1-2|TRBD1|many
CASSDTGGADYGYTF
TGCGCCAGCAGCGACACAGGGGGCGCAGACTATGGCTACACCTTC
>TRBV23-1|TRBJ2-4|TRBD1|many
CASSQSGDRGLLALNIQYF
TGCGCCAGCAGTCAATCGGGGGACAGGGGGCTTCTAGCCCTAAACATTCAGTACTTC
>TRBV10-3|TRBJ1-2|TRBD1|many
CAISEQGDYGYTF
TGTGCCATCAGTGAGCAGGGGGACTATGGCTACACCTTC
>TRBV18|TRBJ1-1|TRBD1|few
CASSPGDRGLRNTEAFF
TGTGCCAGCTCACCAGGCGACAGGGGGCTGAGGAACACTGAAGCTTTCTTT
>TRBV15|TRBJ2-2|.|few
CATSRGVEGSGELFF
TGTGCCACCAGCAGAGGAGTGGAGGGGTCCGGGGAGCTGTTTTTT
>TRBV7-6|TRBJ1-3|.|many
CASSPNAGTTSGNTIYF
TGTGCCAGCAGCCCCAACGCCGGGACAACTTCTGGAAACACCATATATTTT
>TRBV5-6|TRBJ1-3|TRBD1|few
CASSVDRVGNTIYF
TGTGCCAGCAGCGTGGACAGGGTGGGAAACACCATATATTTT
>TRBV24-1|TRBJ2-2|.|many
CATNIGTGELFF
TGTGCCACCAATATAGGAACCGGGGAGCTGTTTTTT
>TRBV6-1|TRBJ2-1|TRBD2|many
CASTSKREPYNEQFF
TGTGCCAGCACCTCTAAGCGGGAGCCCTACAATGAGCAGTTCTTC
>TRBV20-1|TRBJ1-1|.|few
CSARGEGGTEAFF
TGCAGTGCTAGGGGGGAAGGTGGGACTGAAGCTTTCTTT
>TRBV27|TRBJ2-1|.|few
CASSPQGRVSNEQFF
TGTGCCAGCAGTCCCCAGGGCAGGGTATCCAATGAGCAGTTCTTC
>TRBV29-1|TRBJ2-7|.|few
CSVEDQLARSQQYF
TGCAGCGTTGAAGATCAGTTGGCCCGCAGCCAGCAGTACTTC